The following is a T cell receptor beta chain sequence with its context. This clonotype has just a few counts. Its specific antigen is unknown. No base qualities exist here, and no much larger clone lies one base off it. The record originates from a study of vaccination and CD4 T cells after COVID-19 (dated by TCRdb to the early 2020s). Regarding the research as a whole: Convalescent patients had a positive SARS-CoV-2 result on nasal swab PCR, and of these patients, fewer than ten had mild disease and one had severe disease. Culture stimuli were overlapping spike peptide pools from SARS-CoV-2 and from the common cold coronaviruses HCoV-NL63, HCoV-OC43 and HCoV-229E. Each participant got two doses of either the Pfizer-BioNTech BNT162b2 vaccine (n=8) or the Moderna mRNA-1273 vaccine (n=2). Control cultures received a CEFX viral epitope pool as the positive control, an HIV-1 Nef peptide pool as the negative control, or no peptide. The convalescent cohort comprised six males and four females, including two Hispanic individuals, seven Caucasians, two Asians and one multiracial person. The time from the second vaccine dose to post-vaccine blood sampling had a median of around 72 days and ranged from roughly 13 to 241 days. The spike-specific CD4+ TCR repertoire was compared before and after mRNA vaccination in approximately 9 COVID-19 convalescent patients and several infection-naive healthy vaccine recipients. Post-COVID blood samples from convalescent patients were collected a median of roughly 100 days after diagnosis, with a range of about 30 to 170 days. On the study overall, not on this receptor specifically: The study included relatively few convalescent patients and did not analyze early timepoints after natural infection. In convalescent patients, a median approximately 86% of post-vaccine SARS-CoV-2-reactive clones were detected only after vaccination, and vaccine-specific priming was suggested by this finding. Of the vaccine-specific clones found in convalescent patients, nearly all (304 of 307) were mono-reactive for SARS-CoV-2 spike instead of being cross-reactive with common cold coronaviruses. The median number of SARS-CoV-2-reactive clonotypes rose from 20 to 25 after infection to roughly 38 after vaccination, but the change was not significant.

Library construction relied on PCR. TCR sequencing of DNA from cultured CD4+ T cells used the Oncomine TCR Beta short-read assay at the Johns Hopkins FTIC core. Genomic DNA was extracted from the cultured CD4+ T cells with the QIAamp micro DNA kit. Oncomine TCR Beta libraries from cultured CD4+ T cells were pooled using unique dual indexes and sequenced on an Illumina iSeq 100. The paper's data handling went like this. Non-productive sequences were filtered out, and CDR3s that did not start with C, did not end with F or W, or were shorter than 7 amino acids were discarded. The MANAFEST web application identified antigen-specific clonotypes by comparing peptide-stimulated wells against reference wells and other culture wells. Positive clones required FDR below 0.05, an odds ratio above 5, and productive frequency above 0.1% in at least two of three replicate wells. A clonotype was classed as cross-reactive if the clonotype showed significant expansion both in SARS-CoV-2 spike wells and in at least one common cold coronavirus spike condition. Using R version 3.6.1, CDR3 homology was evaluated through Levenshtein distances (stringdist) along with unrooted phylogenetic trees (ape). TCRdb reran the public reads through fastp at Q25 and MiXCR, keeping productive beta chains. Records with the same CDR3 protein are collapsed into one entry carrying the most frequent genes and DNA. TCRdb, not the original authors, processed these V and J calls. The sample table records 5,000 to 6,000 distinct CDR3 sequences; approximately 49% of these occur just once. Roughly 63% of the sample lies in the top ten.

In the paper's terms, the treatment or condition label means: approximately 9-day PBMC culture with coronavirus spike peptide pools or control peptides (ViraFEST assay). The ViraFEST assay, used in the study, expanded antigen-specific T cells with peptide pools and then identified the expanded clonotypes through TCR sequencing. The positive SARS-CoV-2 PCR tests of the convalescent patients were dated from March to December 2020, before the Alpha, Beta and Delta variants emerged in the United States. Under 2.5 million PBMCs per well were cultured in IMDM with roughly 5% human AB serum and 8.5 to 10 IU/ml IL-2, plus 10 ug/ml peptide pools. On days 3 and 7, half of the culture medium was replaced with fresh IL-2-containing medium. After approximately 11 days of culture, CD4+ T cells were isolated by negative selection with the EasySep CD4+ T cell isolation kit. Ficoll-Paque Plus gradient centrifugation was used to isolate PBMCs from whole blood, and the isolated PBMCs were then either used fresh or cryopreserved at -140C. Culture conditions were generally each tested in triplicate wells.

CDR1 and CDR2 are read off the germline V gene as MNHEY and SVGAGI. The V and J ends are trimmed by 4 bases and 4 bases, leaving 13 bases between them. Reading from cysteine to phenylalanine, the CDR3 counts 14 amino acids. Kept here is only the CDR3 DNA, which spans 42 bases and is read in frame from base 1. The chain is assembled from TRBV6-5 and TRBJ1-2; the D gene cannot be resolved reliably. The clonotype comes from a human donor who had recovered from COVID-19. Sequences were obtained from CD4+ T cells from blood, cultured in vitro. The nucleotides read TGTGCCAGCAGTTTGGTCAAGGAACCCTATGGCTACACCTTC. Translated, this gives CASSLVKEPYGYTF.